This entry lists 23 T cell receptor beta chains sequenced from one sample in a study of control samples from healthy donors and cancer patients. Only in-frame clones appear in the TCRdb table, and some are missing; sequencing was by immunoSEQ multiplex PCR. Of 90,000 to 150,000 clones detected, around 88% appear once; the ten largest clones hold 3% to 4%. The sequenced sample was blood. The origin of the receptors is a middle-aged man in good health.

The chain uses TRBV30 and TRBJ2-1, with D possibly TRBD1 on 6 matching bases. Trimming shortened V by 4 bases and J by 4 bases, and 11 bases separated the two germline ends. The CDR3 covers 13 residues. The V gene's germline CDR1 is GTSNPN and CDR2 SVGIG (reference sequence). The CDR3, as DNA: TGTGCCTGGAATAGGGACATTTACAATGAGCAGTTCTTC. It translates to CAWNRDIYNEQFF.

The CDR3 DNA follows: TGTGCCAGCAGCGCTTACCCGACAGAAGGCTATGGCTACACCTTC. It codes for CASSAYPTEGYGYTF. The chain links TRBV9 to TRBJ1-2; D is possibly TRBD1 (5 bases). V was pared by 3 bases and J by 4 bases, with 16 bases between. The CDR3 totals 15 residues. CDR1 is SGDLS and CDR2 is YYNGEE in the germline V gene.

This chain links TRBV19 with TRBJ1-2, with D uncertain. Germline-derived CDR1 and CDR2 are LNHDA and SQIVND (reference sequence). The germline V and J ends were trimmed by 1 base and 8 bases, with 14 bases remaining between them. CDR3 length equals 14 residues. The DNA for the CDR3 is TGTGCCAGTAGTATAGTAGGCCTTACGGGCGGCTACACCTTC. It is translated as CASSIVGLTGGYTF.

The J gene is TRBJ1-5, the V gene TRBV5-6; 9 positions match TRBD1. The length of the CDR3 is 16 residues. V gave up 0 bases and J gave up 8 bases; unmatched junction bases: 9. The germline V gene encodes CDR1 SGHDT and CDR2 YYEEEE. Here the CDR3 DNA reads TGTGCCAGCAGCTTGGGCCCGACAGGGGGGACTGAGCCCCAGCATTTT. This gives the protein CASSLGPTGGTEPQHF.

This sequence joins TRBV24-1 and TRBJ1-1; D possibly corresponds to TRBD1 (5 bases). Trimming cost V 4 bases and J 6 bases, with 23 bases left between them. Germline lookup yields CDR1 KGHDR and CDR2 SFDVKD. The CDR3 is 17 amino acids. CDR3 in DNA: TGTGCCACCAGTGACTGGGGGAGCGGGGCAGGGATAGCTGAAGCTTTCTTT. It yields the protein CATSDWGSGAGIAEAFF.

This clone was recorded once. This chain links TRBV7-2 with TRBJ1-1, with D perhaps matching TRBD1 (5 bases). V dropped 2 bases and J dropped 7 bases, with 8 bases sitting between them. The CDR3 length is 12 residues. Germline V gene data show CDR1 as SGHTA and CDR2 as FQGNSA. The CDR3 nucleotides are TGTGCCAGCAGCTTAAGGGGCATTGAAGCTTTCTTT. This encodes CASSLRGIEAFF.

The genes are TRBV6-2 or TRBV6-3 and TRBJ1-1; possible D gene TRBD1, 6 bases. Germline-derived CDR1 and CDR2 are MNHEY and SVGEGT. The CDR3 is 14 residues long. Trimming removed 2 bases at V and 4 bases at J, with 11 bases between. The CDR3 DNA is TGTGCCAGCAGTTACCGTTCCAGGGGCACTGAAGCTTTCTTT. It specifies CASSYRSRGTEAFF.

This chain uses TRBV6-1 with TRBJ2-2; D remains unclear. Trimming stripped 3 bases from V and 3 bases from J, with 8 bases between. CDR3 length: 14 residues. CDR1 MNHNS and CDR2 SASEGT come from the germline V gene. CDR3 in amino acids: CASSDRSHTGELFF. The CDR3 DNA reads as TGTGCCAGCAGTGACAGATCTCACACCGGGGAGCTGTTTTTT.

The CDR3 sequence: CASSQEQGAFPATFF. The CDR3 nucleotides read TGCGCCAGCAGCCAAGAACAGGGGGCATTCCCGGCGACTTTCTTT. J is TRBJ1-1 and V is TRBV4-1; the match to TRBD1 covers 9 bases. CDR3 length: 15 amino acids. CDR1 MGHRA and CDR2 YSYEKL come from the germline V gene. Unmatched junction bases numbered 11, after V lost 0 bases and J lost 12 bases.

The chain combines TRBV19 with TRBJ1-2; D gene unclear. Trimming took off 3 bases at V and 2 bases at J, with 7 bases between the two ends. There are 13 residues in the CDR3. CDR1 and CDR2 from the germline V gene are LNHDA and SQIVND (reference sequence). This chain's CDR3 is CASSMAQNYGYTF. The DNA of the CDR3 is TGTGCCAGTAGTATGGCACAGAACTATGGCTACACCTTC.

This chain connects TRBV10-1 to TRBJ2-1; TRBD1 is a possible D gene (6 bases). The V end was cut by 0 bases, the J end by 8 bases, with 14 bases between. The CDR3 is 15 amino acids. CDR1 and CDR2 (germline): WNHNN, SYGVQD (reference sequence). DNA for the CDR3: TGCGCCAGCAGTGAGTCCGGGACAACGCAGTATGAGCAGTTCTTC. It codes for CASSESGTTQYEQFF.

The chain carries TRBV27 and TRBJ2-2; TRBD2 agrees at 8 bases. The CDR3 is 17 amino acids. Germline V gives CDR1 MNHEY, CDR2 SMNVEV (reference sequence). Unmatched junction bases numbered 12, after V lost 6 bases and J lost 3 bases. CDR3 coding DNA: TGTGCCAGCAGAAAAAACAGAGGGACTAGAGACACCGGGGAGCTGTTTTTT. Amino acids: CASRKNRGTRDTGELFF.

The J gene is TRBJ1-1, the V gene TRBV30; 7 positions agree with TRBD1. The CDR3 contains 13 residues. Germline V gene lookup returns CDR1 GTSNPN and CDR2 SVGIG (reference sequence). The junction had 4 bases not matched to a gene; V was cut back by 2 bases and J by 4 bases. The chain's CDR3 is CAWSQQGSTEAFF. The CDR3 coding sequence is TGTGCCTGGAGTCAACAGGGGTCCACTGAAGCTTTCTTT.

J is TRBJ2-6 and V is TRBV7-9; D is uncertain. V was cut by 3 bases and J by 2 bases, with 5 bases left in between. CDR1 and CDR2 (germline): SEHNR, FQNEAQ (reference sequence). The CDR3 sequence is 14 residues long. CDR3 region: CASSFSAGANVLTF. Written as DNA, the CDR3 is TGTGCCAGCAGCTTTTCAGCTGGGGCCAACGTCCTGACTTTC. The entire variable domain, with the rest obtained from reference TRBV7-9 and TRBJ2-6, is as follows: DTGVSQNPRHKITKRGQNVTFRCDPISEHNRLYWYRQTLGQGPEFLTYFQNEAQLEKSRLLSDRFSAERPKGSFSTLEIQRTEQGDSAMYLCASSFSAGANVLTFGAGSRLTVL.

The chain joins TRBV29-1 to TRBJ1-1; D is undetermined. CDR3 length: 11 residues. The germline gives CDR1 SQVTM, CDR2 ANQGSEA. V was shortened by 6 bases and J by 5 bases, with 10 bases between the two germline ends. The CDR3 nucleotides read TGCAGCGTGAGAAGGGTTACTGAAGCTTTCTTT. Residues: CSVRRVTEAFF.

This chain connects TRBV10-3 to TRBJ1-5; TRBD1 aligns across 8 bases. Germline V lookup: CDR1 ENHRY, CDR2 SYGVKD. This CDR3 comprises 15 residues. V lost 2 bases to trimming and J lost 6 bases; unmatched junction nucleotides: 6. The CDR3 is CAISENQGAPQPQHF. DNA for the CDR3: TGTGCCATCAGTGAGAATCAGGGGGCTCCTCAGCCCCAGCATTTT.

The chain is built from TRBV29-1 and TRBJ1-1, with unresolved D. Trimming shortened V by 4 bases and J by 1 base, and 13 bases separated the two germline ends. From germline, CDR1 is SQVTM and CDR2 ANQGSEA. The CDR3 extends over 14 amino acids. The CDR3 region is CSVVIMAGNTEAFF. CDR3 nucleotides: TGCAGCGTTGTTATCATGGCAGGGAACACTGAAGCTTTCTTT.

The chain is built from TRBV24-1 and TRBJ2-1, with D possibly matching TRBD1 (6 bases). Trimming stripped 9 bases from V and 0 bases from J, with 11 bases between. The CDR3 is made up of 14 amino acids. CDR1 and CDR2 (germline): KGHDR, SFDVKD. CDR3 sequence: CATSDRPSYNEQFF. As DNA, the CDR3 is TGTGCCACCTCCGACAGGCCCTCCTACAATGAGCAGTTCTTC.

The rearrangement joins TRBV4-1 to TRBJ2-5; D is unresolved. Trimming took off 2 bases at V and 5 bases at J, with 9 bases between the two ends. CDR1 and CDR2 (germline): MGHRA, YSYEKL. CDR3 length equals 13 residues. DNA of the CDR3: TGCGCCAGCAGCCAAAAGGGTTGGGAGACCCAGTACTTC. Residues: CASSQKGWETQYF.

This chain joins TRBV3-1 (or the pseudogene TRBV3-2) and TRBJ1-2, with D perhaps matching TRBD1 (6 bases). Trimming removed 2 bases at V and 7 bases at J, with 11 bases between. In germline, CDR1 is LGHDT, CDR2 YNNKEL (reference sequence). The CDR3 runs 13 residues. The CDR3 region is CASSQRGGAGYTF. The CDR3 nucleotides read TGTGCCAGCAGCCAAAGGGGGGGGGCTGGCTACACCTTC.

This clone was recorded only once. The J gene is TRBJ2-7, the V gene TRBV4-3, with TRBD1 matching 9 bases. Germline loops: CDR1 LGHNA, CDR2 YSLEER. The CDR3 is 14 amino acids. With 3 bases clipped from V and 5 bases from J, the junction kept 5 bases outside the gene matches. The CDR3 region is CASSQGTGGDEQYF. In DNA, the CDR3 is TGCGCCAGCAGCCAGGGCACAGGGGGCGACGAGCAGTACTTC.

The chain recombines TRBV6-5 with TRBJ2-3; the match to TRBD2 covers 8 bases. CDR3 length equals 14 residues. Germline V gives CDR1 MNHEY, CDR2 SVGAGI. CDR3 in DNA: TGTACTAGCACCGGGACTAGGAGCACAGATACGCAGTATTTT. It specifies CTSTGTRSTDTQYF.

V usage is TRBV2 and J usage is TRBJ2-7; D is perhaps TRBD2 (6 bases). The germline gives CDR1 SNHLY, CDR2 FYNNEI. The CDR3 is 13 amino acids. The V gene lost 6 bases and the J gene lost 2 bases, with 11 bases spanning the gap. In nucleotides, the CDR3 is TGTGCCAGCAGGGAGGGGCTTGCCTACGAGCAGTACTTC. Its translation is CASREGLAYEQYF.